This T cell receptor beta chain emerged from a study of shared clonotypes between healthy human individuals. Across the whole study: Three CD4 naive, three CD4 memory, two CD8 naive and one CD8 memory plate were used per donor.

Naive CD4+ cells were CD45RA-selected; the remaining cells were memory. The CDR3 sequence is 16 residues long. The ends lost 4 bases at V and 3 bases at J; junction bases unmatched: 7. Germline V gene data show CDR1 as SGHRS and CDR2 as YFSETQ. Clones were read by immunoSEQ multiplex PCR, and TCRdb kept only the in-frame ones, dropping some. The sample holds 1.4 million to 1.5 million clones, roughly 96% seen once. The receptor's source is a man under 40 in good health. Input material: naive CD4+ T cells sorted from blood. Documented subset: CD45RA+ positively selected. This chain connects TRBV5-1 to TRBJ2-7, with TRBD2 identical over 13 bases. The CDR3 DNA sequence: TGCGCCAGCAGCCGAGATGGGACTAGCGGGATCTACGAGCAGTACTTC. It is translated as CASSRDGTSGIYEQYF.